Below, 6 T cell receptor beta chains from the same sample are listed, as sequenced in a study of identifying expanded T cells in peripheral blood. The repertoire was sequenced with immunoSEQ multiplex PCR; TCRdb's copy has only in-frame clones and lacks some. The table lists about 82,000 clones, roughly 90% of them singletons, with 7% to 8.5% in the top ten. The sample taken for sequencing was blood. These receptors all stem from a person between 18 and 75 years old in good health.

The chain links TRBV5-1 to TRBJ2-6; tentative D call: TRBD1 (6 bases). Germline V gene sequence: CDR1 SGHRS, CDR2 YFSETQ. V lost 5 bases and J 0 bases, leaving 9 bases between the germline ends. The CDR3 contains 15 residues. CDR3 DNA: TGCGCCAGCAGTTCAGGGGACTCTGGGGCCAACGTCCTGACTTTC. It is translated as CASSSGDSGANVLTF.

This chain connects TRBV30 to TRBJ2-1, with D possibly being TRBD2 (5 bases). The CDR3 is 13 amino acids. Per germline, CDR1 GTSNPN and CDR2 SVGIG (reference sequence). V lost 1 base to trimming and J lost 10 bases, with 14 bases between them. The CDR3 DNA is TGTGCCTGGAGTGGGGAGTTTAATCGCGAGCAGTTCTTC. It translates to CAWSGEFNREQFF.

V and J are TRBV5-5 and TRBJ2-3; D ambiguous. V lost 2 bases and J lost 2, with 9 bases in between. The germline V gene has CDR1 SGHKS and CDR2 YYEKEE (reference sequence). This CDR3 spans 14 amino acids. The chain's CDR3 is CASSLEKDTDTQYF. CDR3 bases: TGTGCCAGCAGCTTAGAGAAGGACACAGATACGCAGTATTTT.

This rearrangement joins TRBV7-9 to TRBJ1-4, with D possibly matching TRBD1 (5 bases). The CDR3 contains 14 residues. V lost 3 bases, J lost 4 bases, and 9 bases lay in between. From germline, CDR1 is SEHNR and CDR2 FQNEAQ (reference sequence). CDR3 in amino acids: CASSLGPFNEKLFF. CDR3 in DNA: TGTGCCAGCAGCTTGGGACCGTTTAATGAAAAACTGTTTTTT. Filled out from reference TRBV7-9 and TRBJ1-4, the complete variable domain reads DTGVSQNPRHKITKRGQNVTFRCDPISEHNRLYWYRQTLGQGPEFLTYFQNEAQLEKSRLLSDRFSAERPKGSFSTLEIQRTEQGDSAMYLCASSLGPFNEKLFFGSGTQLSVL.

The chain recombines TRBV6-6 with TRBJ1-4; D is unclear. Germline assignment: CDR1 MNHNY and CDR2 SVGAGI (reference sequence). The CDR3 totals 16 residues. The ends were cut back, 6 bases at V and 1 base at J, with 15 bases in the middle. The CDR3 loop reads CASSLGGRGTNEKLFF. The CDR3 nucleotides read TGTGCCAGCAGCCTAGGCGGCCGGGGAACTAATGAAAAACTGTTTTTT.

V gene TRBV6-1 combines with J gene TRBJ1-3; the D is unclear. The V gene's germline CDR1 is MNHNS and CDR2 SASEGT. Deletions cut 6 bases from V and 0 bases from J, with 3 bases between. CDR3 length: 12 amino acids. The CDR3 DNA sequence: TGTGCCAGCAGAGACTCTGGAAACACCATATATTTT. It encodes CASRDSGNTIYF.